This entry features one T cell receptor beta chain sequence. A second PCR of about 6 to 11 cycles used a sample-barcoded 5' primer and a J-beta primer mix. TCRdb used MiXCR to reprocess the 5' RACE reads, holding one entry per CDR3 protein. Of about 1.8 million distinct CDR3 sequences listed, around half are singletons. Germline V gene data show CDR1 as SGHNT and CDR2 as YYREEE (reference sequence). The CDR3 has 15 amino acids. Trimming removed 4 bases from V and 4 bases from J, with 12 bases in between. These data belong to a study of blood T cells in healthy people across ages. Study summary: Per two T cells, template switching captured roughly one barcoded beta molecule.

Material: blood. The rearrangement uses TRBV5-4 and TRBJ1-6; D possibly corresponds to TRBD1 (5 bases). This TCR was sampled from a woman in her thirties or forties in good health. The CDR3 is CASSVPGGYNSPLHF. The DNA for the CDR3 is TGTGCCAGCAGCGTCCCTGGGGGATATAATTCACCCCTCCACTTT.